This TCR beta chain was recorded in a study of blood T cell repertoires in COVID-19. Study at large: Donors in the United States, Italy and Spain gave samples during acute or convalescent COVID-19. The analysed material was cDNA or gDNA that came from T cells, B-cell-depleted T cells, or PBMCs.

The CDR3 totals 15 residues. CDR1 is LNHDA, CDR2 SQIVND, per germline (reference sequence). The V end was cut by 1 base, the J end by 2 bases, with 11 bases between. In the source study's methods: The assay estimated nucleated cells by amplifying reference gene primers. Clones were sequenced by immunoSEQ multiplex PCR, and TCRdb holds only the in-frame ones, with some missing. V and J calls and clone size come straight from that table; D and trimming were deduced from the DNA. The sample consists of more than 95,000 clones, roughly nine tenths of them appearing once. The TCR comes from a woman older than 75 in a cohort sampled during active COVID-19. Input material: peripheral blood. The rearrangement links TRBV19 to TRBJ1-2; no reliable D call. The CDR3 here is CASSIVAVKNYGYTF. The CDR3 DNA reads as TGTGCCAGTAGTATAGTCGCGGTCAAGAACTATGGCTACACCTTC.